This T cell receptor beta chain was captured by sequencing in a study of technical replicates of blood from a few donors (dated by TCRdb to about 2017). Library prep was done by the immunoSEQ multiplex PCR assay. TCRdb stores this immuneACCESS table with in-frame sequences only. Part of the clones is absent; in the studies checked, under half of the shortfall reflects unresolved V genes, and no reason is known for the rest. The sample includes around 90,000 clones, with approximately 94% observed a single time. Of the sample, more than 0.2% falls within the top ten clones. The germline ends are 13 bases apart after V is trimmed by 4 bases and J by 1 base. The CDR3 runs 15 residues from the cysteine to the phenylalanine. The kept DNA is CDR3 alone, 45 bases in frame from the first base. In the case of this clone: Its antigen remains undetermined. The sample holds no much larger clone one base away, and base qualities are not on file.

The receptor was isolated from a human donor in good health. The chain couples TRBV5-3 to TRBJ2-3, with TRBD2 as a weak D call on 5 bases. TRBV5-3 is designated an ORF whose function remains uncertain. The sequenced material came from T cells isolated from PBMCs. The sequence in DNA is TGTGCCAGAAGCCGTCGGGGAGTTGGCACAGATACGCAGTATTTT. Translated, this is CARSRRGVGTDTQYF.